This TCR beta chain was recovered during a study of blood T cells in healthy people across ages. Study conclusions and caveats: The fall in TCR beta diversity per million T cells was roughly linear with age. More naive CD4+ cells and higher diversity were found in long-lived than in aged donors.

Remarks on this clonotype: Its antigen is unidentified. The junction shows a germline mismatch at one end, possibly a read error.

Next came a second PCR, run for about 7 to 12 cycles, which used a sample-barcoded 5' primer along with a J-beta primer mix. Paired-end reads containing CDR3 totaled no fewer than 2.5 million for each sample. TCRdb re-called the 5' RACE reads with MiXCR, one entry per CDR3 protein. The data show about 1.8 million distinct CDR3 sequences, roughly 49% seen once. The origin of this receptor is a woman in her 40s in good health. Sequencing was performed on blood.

In nucleotides, the CDR3 is TGCAGCGCTAGTGACAGGGACTATGGCTACACCTTC. Its protein product is CSASDRDYGYTF. The chain is built from TRBV20-1 and TRBJ1-2; the match to TRBD1 covers 7 bases. The germline V gene has CDR1 DFQATT and CDR2 SNEGSKA (reference sequence). The CDR3 runs to 12 residues.